Below, 29 T cell receptor beta chains from the same sample are listed, as sequenced in a study of cytomegalovirus exposure and HLA in healthy donors. In the PCR, 60 Vbeta and 13 Jbeta primers were used. The assay was immunoSEQ multiplex PCR, and TCRdb's table has in-frame clones only and misses some. The data show over 150,000 clones, roughly 76% seen once. What was sequenced was PBMCs. These receptors all come from a human donor in good health.

The chain uses TRBV12-5 and TRBJ1-5, with 8 nucleotides matching TRBD1. Germline V gene sequence: CDR1 LGHNT, CDR2 FRNRAP. With 1 base clipped from V and 2 bases from J, the junction kept 7 bases outside the gene matches. The CDR3 runs 17 residues. CDR3 protein: CASGLDRTGRGNQPQHF. CDR3 nucleotides: TGTGCTAGTGGTTTGGATAGGACAGGGCGAGGCAATCAGCCCCAGCATTTT.

This chain links TRBV4-1 with TRBJ1-3, with TRBD1 as a possible D gene (6 bases). Germline V gives CDR1 MGHRA, CDR2 YSYEKL. V lost 2 bases and J lost 8, with 13 bases in between. The CDR3 is 14 amino acids. This CDR3 reads CASSQPDRFDTIYF. The CDR3 bases are TGCGCCAGCAGCCAACCGGACAGATTTGACACCATATATTTT.

J is TRBJ2-7 and V is TRBV27; D remains ambiguous. The CDR3 is 13 residues long. In germline, CDR1 is MNHEY, CDR2 SMNVEV (reference sequence). V dropped 2 bases and J dropped 2 bases, with 7 bases sitting between them. CDR3 loop: CASSLGPTYEQYF. CDR3 DNA: TGTGCCAGCAGTTTAGGGCCGACCTACGAGCAGTACTTC.

CDR3 residues: CASSPGRFSLLEQYF. The CDR3 DNA reads as TGCGCCAGCAGCCCCGGTCGGTTTAGTCTGCTCGAGCAGTACTTC. This chain joins TRBV4-3 and TRBJ2-7; D is unclear. Germline V gene sequence: CDR1 LGHNA, CDR2 YSLEER. V lost 4 bases, J lost 6 bases, and 19 bases lay in between. This CDR3 has 15 amino acids.

This clone was picked up a small number of times. The J gene is TRBJ1-1, the V gene TRBV6-6; the D is unclear. Germline V gene data show CDR1 as MNHNY and CDR2 as SVGAGI (reference sequence). This CDR3 is built from 14 residues. V shed 2 bases and J shed 3 bases, with 10 bases lying between them. Here the CDR3 reads CASSYRGYHTEAFF. CDR3 DNA sequence: TGTGCCAGCAGTTACCGGGGTTACCACACTGAAGCTTTCTTT.

J is TRBJ2-1 and V is TRBV6-5; D is unresolved. Germline CDR1 and CDR2: MNHEY and SVGAGI. V dropped 6 bases and J dropped 10 bases, with 13 bases sitting between them. The CDR3 has 12 residues. CDR3 DNA sequence: TGTGCCAGCAGCAAAAACTTCCTAGAGCAGTTCTTC. It encodes CASSKNFLEQFF.

The chain recombines TRBV9 with TRBJ2-6; D is perhaps TRBD2 (6 bases). CDR3 length: 16 amino acids. The germline gives CDR1 SGDLS, CDR2 YYNGEE. Trimming cost V 4 bases and J 1 base, with 12 bases left between them. The CDR3 here is CASSPYAGSGANVLTF. Written as DNA, the CDR3 is TGTGCCAGCAGCCCGTATGCGGGGTCTGGGGCCAACGTCCTGACTTTC.

This clone came up once. This chain uses TRBV29-1 with TRBJ2-3; tentatively, D is TRBD1 (5 bases). CDR1 and CDR2 from the germline V gene are SQVTM and ANQGSEA. V lost 7 bases and J 6 bases, leaving 20 bases between the germline ends. The CDR3 extends over 14 amino acids. The DNA of the CDR3 is TGCAGCGGCACAGGCCGGGCGCTGCGGGATACGCAGTATTTT. Translated, it gives CSGTGRALRDTQYF.

The rearrangement uses TRBV6-5 and TRBJ1-1; D is perhaps TRBD1 (6 bases). The V gene lost 6 bases and the J gene lost 1 base, with 12 bases spanning the gap. Looked up from germline, CDR1 is MNHEY and CDR2 is SVGAGI. The CDR3 spans 14 residues. CDR3 nucleotides: TGTGCCAGCAGACACAGGGTCGCGAACACTGAAGCTTTCTTT. This codes for CASRHRVANTEAFF.

This clone was counted only a few times. The chain combines TRBV6-6 with TRBJ1-3; weak D call: TRBD1 (5 bases). Germline CDR1 reads MNHNY; CDR2 reads SVGAGI (reference sequence). The CDR3 is 15 residues long. V dropped 5 bases and J dropped 6 bases, with 17 bases sitting between them. The CDR3 DNA reads as TGTGCCAGCAGTAAAGGACGGTCGGGGGTAAACACCATATATTTT. It codes for CASSKGRSGVNTIYF.

The chain recombines TRBV11-1 with TRBJ1-2, with D uncertain. Deletions cut 5 bases from V and 4 bases from J, with 11 bases between. Germline CDR1 and CDR2: SGHAT and FQDESV (reference sequence). The CDR3 sequence is 13 residues long. The CDR3 spells CASSAEHRYGYTF. The CDR3 bases are TGTGCCAGCAGCGCCGAACACCGCTATGGCTACACCTTC.

The gene calls are TRBV4-3 and TRBJ2-7; TRBD1 matches at 7 bases. The CDR3 length is 14 residues. V trimming: 4 bases; J trimming: 0 bases; junction bases outside the gene matches: 3. From germline, CDR1 is LGHNA and CDR2 YSLEER. CDR3 protein: CASSRDSSSYEQYF. For the CDR3, the DNA is TGCGCCAGCAGCCGGGACAGTTCCTCCTACGAGCAGTACTTC.

The chain has TRBV7-9 and TRBJ2-7, with D maybe TRBD2 (6 bases). The CDR3 covers 14 residues. With 3 bases removed from V and 0 bases from J, the gap between germline ends came to 9 bases. Germline CDR1 reads SEHNR; CDR2 reads FQNEAQ (reference sequence). CDR3 DNA: TGTGCCAGCAGCTTGGGACTGAGCTCCTACGAGCAGTACTTC. Encoded protein: CASSLGLSSYEQYF.

A single count supports this clone. The chain joins TRBV7-9 to TRBJ1-1, with TRBD1 matching over 7 bases. Losses at the gene ends were 2 bases for V and 1 base for J; bases not matched to a gene: 4. The CDR3 length is 15 residues. Germline lookup yields CDR1 SEHNR and CDR2 FQNEAQ (reference sequence). The CDR3 bases are TGTGCCAGCAGCTTAAGACAGGGTGAGAACACTGAAGCTTTCTTT. Translation: CASSLRQGENTEAFF.

CDR3 loop: CASSAGGGPYEQYF. CDR3 sequence (DNA): TGTGCCAGCAGTGCGGGCGGGGGCCCCTACGAGCAGTACTTC. The rearrangement uses TRBV2 and TRBJ2-5, with D possibly matching TRBD2 (7 bases). The J call may be faulty, since TRBJ2-7 better matches the DNA end. The CDR3 consists of 14 residues. Germline V gene sequence: CDR1 SNHLY, CDR2 FYNNEI.

The gene calls are TRBV5-4 and TRBJ2-1; 7 nucleotides agree with TRBD2. The CDR3 is 16 residues long. V was clipped by 1 base and J by 0 bases; unmatched bases: 4. Germline V gene lookup returns CDR1 SGHNT and CDR2 YYREEE (reference sequence). The CDR3 here is CASSLSRGSSYNEQFF. The CDR3 coding sequence is TGTGCCAGCAGCTTGTCGCGGGGGAGCTCCTACAATGAGCAGTTCTTC.

This chain uses TRBV7-2 with TRBJ1-5, with TRBD1 matching 8 bases. The junction had 7 bases not matched to a gene; V was cut back by 5 bases and J by 4 bases. From germline, CDR1 is SGHTA and CDR2 FQGNSA. The CDR3 is 15 amino acids. This CDR3 reads CASSLGQGMNQPQHF. DNA of the CDR3: TGTGCCAGCAGCCTAGGACAGGGTATGAATCAGCCCCAGCATTTT.

This chain connects TRBV2 to TRBJ1-1; D not resolved. The CDR3 is made up of 14 amino acids. Between the trimmed V and J ends, which lost 1 base and 1 base, there was a span of 7 bases. Germline V lookup: CDR1 SNHLY, CDR2 FYNNEI. The CDR3 nucleotides read TGTGCCAGCAGTGAAGGGCGGGGGAACACTGAAGCTTTCTTT. Its protein product is CASSEGRGNTEAFF.

This clone was found once. This chain uses TRBV5-1 with TRBJ1-2; the match to TRBD1 covers 7 bases. This CDR3 comprises 13 residues. Germline V gene sequence: CDR1 SGHRS, CDR2 YFSETQ. With V trimmed by 4 bases and J by 8 bases, 8 bases remained unmatched. CDR3 region: CASSATRGEGYTF. CDR3 DNA: TGCGCCAGCAGCGCGACCAGGGGGGAAGGCTACACCTTC. Based on the CDR3 plus reference TRBV5-1 and TRBJ1-2, the full variable domain is KAGVTQTPRYLIKTRGQQVTLSCSPISGHRSVSWYQQTPGQGLQFLFEYFSETQRNKGNFPGRFSGRQFSNSRSEMNVSTLELGDSALYLCASSATRGEGYTFGSGTRLTVV.

The chain links TRBV27 to TRBJ2-1, with TRBD2 identical over 9 bases. The CDR3 is made up of 17 amino acids. The junction had 11 bases not matched to a gene; V was cut back by 3 bases and J by 5 bases. Germline CDR1 reads MNHEY; CDR2 reads SMNVEV (reference sequence). CDR3 bases: TGTGCCAGCAGTTTTTTATCTAGCGGGGAATTTAACAATGAGCAGTTCTTC. Its protein is CASSFLSSGEFNNEQFF.

The chain combines TRBV5-6 with TRBJ2-7, with D tentatively TRBD2 (5 bases). In germline, CDR1 is SGHDT, CDR2 YYEEEE. Trimming stripped 4 bases from V and 1 base from J, with 12 bases between. This CDR3 has 14 amino acids. For the CDR3, the DNA is TGTGCCAGCAGCCCCGGACTCTATTCCTACGAGCAGTACTTC. Its translation is CASSPGLYSYEQYF. Combining the CDR3 with reference TRBV5-6 and TRBJ2-7 gives the whole variable domain DAGVTQSPTHLIKTRGQQVTLRCSPKSGHDTVSWYQQALGQGPQFIFQYYEEEERQRGNFPDRFSGHQFPNYSSELNVNALLLGDSALYLCASSPGLYSYEQYFGPGTRLTVT.

V gene TRBV5-1 combines with J gene TRBJ2-1, with D hard to call. Per the germline V gene, CDR1 is SGHRS and CDR2 is YFSETQ. The germline V and J ends were trimmed by 4 bases and 0 bases, with 11 bases remaining between them. This CDR3 region has 15 residues. For the CDR3, the DNA is TGCGCCAGCAGCAAGACTCAGAGCTCCTACAATGAGCAGTTCTTC. This gives the protein CASSKTQSSYNEQFF.

V usage is TRBV7-9 and J usage is TRBJ1-2, with 7 bases that match TRBD1. Germline trimming cut 7 bases from V and 4 bases from J; bases unmatched to any gene: 9. The germline V gene encodes CDR1 SEHNR and CDR2 FQNEAQ (reference sequence). CDR3 size: 14 residues. The CDR3 loop is CASNPNTGVYGYTF. The DNA of the CDR3 is TGTGCCAGCAACCCCAACACAGGGGTCTATGGCTACACCTTC.

This clone occurred a few times. The chain uses TRBV4-3 and TRBJ2-5, with TRBD2 matching over 7 bases. The germline V gene has CDR1 LGHNA and CDR2 YSLEER. This CDR3 comprises 15 residues. J gave up 3 bases and V 1 base, and 5 bases lay outside the gene matches. CDR3 residues: CASSQVRAGEETQYF. CDR3 DNA sequence: TGCGCCAGCAGCCAAGTTAGGGCGGGGGAAGAGACCCAGTACTTC.

The V gene is TRBV27, the J gene TRBJ2-1; D not certain. The CDR3 spans 12 residues. Germline V gene data show CDR1 as MNHEY and CDR2 as SMNVEV (reference sequence). V lost 10 bases to trimming and J lost 9 bases, with 16 bases between them. CDR3 DNA: TGTGCCAACTTACCCCCAAGTGGTGAGCAGTTCTTC. This gives the protein CANLPPSGEQFF.

CDR3 region: CSDRTGTTEAFF. The CDR3 coding sequence is TGCAGCGATCGCACAGGGACCACTGAAGCTTTCTTT. This sequence joins TRBV29-1 and TRBJ1-1; TRBD1 is a possible D gene (6 bases). V lost 7 bases to trimming and J lost 4 bases, with 13 bases between them. Germline V gene sequence: CDR1 SQVTM, CDR2 ANQGSEA. The CDR3 covers 12 residues.

The CDR3 region is CAIGGEVADNEQFF. As DNA, the CDR3 is TGTGCCATTGGGGGCGAAGTGGCCGACAATGAGCAGTTCTTC. This chain connects TRBV15 to TRBJ2-1, with D tentatively TRBD1 (6 bases). The germline V gene encodes CDR1 LNHNV and CDR2 YYDKDF (reference sequence). The V gene lost 10 bases and the J gene lost 5 bases, with 18 bases spanning the gap. The CDR3 contains 14 residues.

The rearrangement joins TRBV6-6 to TRBJ2-7; 12 bases match TRBD2. V was clipped by 5 bases and J by 2 bases; unmatched bases: 1. The CDR3 runs 14 residues. Germline assignment: CDR1 MNHNY and CDR2 SVGAGI (reference sequence). The CDR3 here is CASSRTSGTYEQYF. DNA for the CDR3: TGTGCCAGCAGTCGGACTAGCGGGACCTACGAGCAGTACTTC.

This chain joins TRBV25-1 and TRBJ1-2; a possible D gene is TRBD1 (6 bases). The CDR3 is 15 amino acids. V lost 4 bases, J lost 1 base, and 13 bases lay in between. The germline V gene encodes CDR1 MGHDK and CDR2 SYGVNS. The CDR3 nucleotides are TGTGCCAGCAGTGCAGCAGGGGCCCTTAACTATGGCTACACCTTC. Translated: CASSAAGALNYGYTF.